This TCR beta chain was retrieved from a study of cytomegalovirus exposure and HLA in healthy donors. Points from the study as a whole: Later analysis associated a missense DCLRE1C variant with TCR beta V- and J-gene trimming.

Points on this clone: What it binds is not known.

The V end was cut by 4 bases, the J end by 4 bases, with 8 bases between. CDR1 and CDR2 (germline): MNHNS, SASEGT. The CDR3 runs to 13 residues. Vbeta (60) and Jbeta (13) primers were used in the PCR. TCRdb's copy holds only in-frame clones and misses some; the assay was immunoSEQ multiplex PCR. Among under 250,000 clones listed, more than 75% were seen once. The specimen was PBMCs. The TCR sequence derives from a male donor in good health and CMV-seronegative. V usage is TRBV6-1 and J usage is TRBJ1-5; D gene uncertain. The DNA for the CDR3 is TGTGCCAGCAGTGGAGGGTTAAATCAGCCCCAGCATTTT. Translation gives CASSGGLNQPQHF.